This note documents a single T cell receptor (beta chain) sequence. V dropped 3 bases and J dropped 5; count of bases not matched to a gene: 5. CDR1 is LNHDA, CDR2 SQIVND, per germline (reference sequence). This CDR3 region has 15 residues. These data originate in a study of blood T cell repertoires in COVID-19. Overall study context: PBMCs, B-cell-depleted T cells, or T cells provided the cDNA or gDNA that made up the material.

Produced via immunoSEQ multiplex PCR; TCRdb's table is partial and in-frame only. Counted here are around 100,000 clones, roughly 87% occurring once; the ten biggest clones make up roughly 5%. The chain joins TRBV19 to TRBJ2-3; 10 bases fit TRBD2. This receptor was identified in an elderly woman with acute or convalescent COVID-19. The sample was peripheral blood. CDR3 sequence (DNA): TGTGCCAGTAGTATCGGGCTAGCGGGAGTAGATACGCAGTATTTT. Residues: CASSIGLAGVDTQYF. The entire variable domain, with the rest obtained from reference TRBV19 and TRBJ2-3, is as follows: DGGITQSPKYLFRKEGQNVTLSCEQNLNHDAMYWYRQDPGQGLRLIYYSQIVNDFQKGDIAEGYSVSREKKESFPLTVTSAQKNPTAFYLCASSIGLAGVDTQYFGPGTRLTVL.